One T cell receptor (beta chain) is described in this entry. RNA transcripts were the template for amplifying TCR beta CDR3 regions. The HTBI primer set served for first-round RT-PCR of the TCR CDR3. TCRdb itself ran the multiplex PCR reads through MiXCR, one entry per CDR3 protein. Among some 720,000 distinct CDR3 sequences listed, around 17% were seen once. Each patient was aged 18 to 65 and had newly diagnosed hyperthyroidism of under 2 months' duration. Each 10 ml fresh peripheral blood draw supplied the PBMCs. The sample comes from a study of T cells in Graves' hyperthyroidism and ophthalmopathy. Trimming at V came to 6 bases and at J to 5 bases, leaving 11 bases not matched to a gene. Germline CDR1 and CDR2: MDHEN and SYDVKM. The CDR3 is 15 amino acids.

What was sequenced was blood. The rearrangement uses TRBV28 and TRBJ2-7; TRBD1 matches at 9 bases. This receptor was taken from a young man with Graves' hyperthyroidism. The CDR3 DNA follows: TGTGCCAGCAGCCAGGGACAGGGCGGCGGGAACGAGCAGTACTTC. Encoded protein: CASSQGQGGGNEQYF.